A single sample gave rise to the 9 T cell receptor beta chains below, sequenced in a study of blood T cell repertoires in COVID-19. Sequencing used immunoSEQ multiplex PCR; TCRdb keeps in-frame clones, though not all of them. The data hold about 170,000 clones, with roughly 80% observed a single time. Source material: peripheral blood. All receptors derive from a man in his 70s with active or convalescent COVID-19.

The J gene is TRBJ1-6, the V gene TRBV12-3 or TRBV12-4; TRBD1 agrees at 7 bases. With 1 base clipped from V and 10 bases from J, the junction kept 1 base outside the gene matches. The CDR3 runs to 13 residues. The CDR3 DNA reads TGTGCCAGCAGTTTAGAAGGGGGCTCACCCCTCCACTTT. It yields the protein CASSLEGGSPLHF.

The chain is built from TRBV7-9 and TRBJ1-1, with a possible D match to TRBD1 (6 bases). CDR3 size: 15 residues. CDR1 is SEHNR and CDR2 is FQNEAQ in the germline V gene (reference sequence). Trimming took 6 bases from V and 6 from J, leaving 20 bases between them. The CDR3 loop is CASRAGAVGVAEAFF. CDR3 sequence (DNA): TGTGCCAGCAGGGCAGGGGCCGTAGGAGTCGCTGAAGCTTTCTTT.

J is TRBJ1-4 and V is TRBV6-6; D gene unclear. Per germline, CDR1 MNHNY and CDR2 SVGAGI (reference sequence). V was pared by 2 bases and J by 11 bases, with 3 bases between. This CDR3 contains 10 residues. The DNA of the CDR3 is TGTGCCAGCAGTTACGGCAAACTGTTTTTT. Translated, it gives CASSYGKLFF.

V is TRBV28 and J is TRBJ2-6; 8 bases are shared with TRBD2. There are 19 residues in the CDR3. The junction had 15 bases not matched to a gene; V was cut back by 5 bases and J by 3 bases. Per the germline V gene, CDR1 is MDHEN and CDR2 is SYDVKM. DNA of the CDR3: TGTGCCAGCAGTACCCCACCCGGGGGGGCTGGAAGTGGGGCCAACGTCCTGACTTTC. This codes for CASSTPPGGAGSGANVLTF.

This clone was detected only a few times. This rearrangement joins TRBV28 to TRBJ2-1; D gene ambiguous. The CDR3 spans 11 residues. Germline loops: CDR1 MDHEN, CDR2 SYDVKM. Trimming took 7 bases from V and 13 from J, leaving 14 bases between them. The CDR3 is CASTQLGSQFF. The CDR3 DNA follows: TGTGCCAGCACTCAGCTCGGGTCACAGTTCTTC.

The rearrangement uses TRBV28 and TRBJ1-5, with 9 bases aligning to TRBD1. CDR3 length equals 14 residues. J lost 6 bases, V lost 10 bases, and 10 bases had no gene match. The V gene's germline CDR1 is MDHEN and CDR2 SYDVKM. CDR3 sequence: CATTTGGGGQPQHF. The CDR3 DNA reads TGTGCCACTACTACAGGGGGCGGCGGTCAGCCCCAGCATTTT.

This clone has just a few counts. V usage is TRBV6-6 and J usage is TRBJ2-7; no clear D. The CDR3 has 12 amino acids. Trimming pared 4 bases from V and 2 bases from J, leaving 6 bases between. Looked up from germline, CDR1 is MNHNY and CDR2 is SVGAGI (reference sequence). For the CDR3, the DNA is TGTGCCAGCAGTTCTATAGCCTACGAGCAGTACTTC. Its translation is CASSSIAYEQYF.

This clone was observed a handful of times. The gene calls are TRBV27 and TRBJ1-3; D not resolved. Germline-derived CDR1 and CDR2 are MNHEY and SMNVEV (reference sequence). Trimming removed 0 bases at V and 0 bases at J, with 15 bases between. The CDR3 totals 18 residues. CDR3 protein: CASSLSPIGLSSGNTIYF. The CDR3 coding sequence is TGTGCCAGCAGTTTATCTCCCATCGGACTGAGCTCTGGAAACACCATATATTTT.

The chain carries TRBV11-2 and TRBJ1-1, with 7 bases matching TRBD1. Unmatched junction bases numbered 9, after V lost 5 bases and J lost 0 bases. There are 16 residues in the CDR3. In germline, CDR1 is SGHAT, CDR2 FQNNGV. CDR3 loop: CASSQQQGPMNTEAFF. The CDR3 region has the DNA TGTGCCAGCAGCCAACAACAGGGGCCTATGAACACTGAAGCTTTCTTT.